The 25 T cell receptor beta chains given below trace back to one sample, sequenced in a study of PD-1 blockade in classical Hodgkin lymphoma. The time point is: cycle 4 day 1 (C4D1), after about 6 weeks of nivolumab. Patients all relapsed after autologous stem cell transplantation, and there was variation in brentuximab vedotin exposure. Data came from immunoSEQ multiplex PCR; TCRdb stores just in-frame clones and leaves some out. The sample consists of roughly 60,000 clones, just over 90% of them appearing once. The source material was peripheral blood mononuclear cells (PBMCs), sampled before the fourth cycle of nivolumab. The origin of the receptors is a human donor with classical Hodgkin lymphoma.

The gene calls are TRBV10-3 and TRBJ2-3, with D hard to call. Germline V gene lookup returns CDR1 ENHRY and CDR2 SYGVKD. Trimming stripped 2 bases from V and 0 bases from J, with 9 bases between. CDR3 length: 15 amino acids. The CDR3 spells CAISELGVSTDTQYF. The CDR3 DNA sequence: TGTGCCATCAGTGAGCTTGGGGTTAGCACAGATACGCAGTATTTT.

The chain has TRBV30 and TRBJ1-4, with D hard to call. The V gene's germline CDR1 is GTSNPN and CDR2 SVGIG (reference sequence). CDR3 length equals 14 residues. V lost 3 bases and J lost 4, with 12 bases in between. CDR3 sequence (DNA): TGTGCCTGGAGCGGTTTGGTGGGTAATGAAAAACTGTTTTTT. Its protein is CAWSGLVGNEKLFF.

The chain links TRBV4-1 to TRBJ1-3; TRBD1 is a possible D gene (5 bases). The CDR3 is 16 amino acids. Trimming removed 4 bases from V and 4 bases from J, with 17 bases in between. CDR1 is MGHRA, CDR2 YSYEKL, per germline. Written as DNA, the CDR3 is TGCGCCAGCAGCCGAGCCCACCCAGGGTTCGGAAACACCATATATTTT. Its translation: CASSRAHPGFGNTIYF.

The CDR3 spells CASSLFGTGVETQYF. CDR3 nucleotides: TGCGCCAGCAGCTTGTTTGGGACAGGGGTAGAGACCCAGTACTTC. J is TRBJ2-5 and V is TRBV5-1; 10 bases fit TRBD1. CDR3 length: 15 amino acids. Germline trimming cut 1 base from V and 4 bases from J; bases unmatched to any gene: 4. The germline V gene encodes CDR1 SGHRS and CDR2 YFSETQ.

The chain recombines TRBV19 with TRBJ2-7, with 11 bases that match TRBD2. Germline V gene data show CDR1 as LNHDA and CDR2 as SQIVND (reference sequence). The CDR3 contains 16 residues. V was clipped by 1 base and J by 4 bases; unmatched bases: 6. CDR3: CASSIVGTSGLYEQYF. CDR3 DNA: TGTGCCAGTAGTATAGTTGGGACTAGCGGACTTTACGAGCAGTACTTC.

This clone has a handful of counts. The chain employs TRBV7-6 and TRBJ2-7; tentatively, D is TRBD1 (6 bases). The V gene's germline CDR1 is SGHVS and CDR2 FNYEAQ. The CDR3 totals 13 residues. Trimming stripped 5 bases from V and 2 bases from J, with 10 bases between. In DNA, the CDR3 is TGTGCCAGCAGCCTGGCAGGGGCCTACGAGCAGTACTTC. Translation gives CASSLAGAYEQYF.

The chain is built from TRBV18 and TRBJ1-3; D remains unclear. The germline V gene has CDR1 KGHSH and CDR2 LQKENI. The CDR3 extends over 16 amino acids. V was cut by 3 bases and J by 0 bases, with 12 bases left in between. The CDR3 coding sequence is TGTGCCAGCTCACCTCTTGGTGGGTTCTCTGGAAACACCATATATTTT. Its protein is CASSPLGGFSGNTIYF.

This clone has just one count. The CDR3 reads CASSSAETQYF. CDR3 DNA sequence: TGTGCCAGCAGTAGTGCCGAGACCCAGTACTTC. The chain uses TRBV2 and TRBJ2-5; D is unclear. V was pared by 5 bases and J by 5 bases, with 6 bases between. The CDR3 is 11 residues long. CDR1 and CDR2 from the germline V gene are SNHLY and FYNNEI.

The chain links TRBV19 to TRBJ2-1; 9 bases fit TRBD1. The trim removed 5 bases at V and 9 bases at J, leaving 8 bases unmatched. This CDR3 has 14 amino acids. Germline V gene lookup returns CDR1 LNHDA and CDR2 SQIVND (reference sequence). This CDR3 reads CASSPGQGIFEQFF. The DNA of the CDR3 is TGTGCCAGTAGTCCCGGACAGGGGATATTTGAGCAGTTCTTC.

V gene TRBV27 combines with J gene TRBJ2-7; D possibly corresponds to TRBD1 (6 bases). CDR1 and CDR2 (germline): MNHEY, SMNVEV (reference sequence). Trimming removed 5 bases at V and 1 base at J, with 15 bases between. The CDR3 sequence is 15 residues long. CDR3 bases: TGTGCCAGCAGTAAGAACAGGGTAGGGTCCTACGAGCAGTACTTC. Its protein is CASSKNRVGSYEQYF.

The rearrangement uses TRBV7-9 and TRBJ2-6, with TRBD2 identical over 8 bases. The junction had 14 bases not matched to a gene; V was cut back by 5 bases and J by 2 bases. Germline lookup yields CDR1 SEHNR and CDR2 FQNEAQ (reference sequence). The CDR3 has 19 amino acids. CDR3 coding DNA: TGTGCCAGCAGCCCACACCGAAAAGCGGGAGAGGCTGGGGCCAACGTCCTGACTTTC. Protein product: CASSPHRKAGEAGANVLTF.

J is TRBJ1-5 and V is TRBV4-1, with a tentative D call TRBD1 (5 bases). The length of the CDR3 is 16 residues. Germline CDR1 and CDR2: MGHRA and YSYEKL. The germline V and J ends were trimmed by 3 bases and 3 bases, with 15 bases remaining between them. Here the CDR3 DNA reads TGCGCCAGCAGCCAGGCGACGACAGAAAACAATCAGCCCCAGCATTTT. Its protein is CASSQATTENNQPQHF.

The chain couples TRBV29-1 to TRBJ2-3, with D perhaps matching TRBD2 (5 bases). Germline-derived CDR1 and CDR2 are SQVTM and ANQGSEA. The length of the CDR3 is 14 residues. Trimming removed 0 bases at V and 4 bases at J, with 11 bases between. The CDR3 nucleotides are TGCAGCGTTGAAGATCGGTTAGCGCCAGATACGCAGTATTTT. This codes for CSVEDRLAPDTQYF.

CDR3 coding DNA: TGTGCCAGCAGCTTGGCTGGACTGCAAGAGACCCAGTACTTC. Translation: CASSLAGLQETQYF. The V gene is TRBV5-4, the J gene TRBJ2-5; maybe TRBD2 (5 bases). Trimming cost V 0 bases and J 2 bases, with 8 bases left between them. The CDR3 is made up of 14 amino acids. In germline, CDR1 is SGHNT, CDR2 YYREEE (reference sequence).

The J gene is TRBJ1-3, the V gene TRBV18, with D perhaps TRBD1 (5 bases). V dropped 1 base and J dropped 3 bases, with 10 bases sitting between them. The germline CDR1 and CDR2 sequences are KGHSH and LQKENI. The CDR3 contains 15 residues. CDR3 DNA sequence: TGTGCCAGCTCACCACAGGCAGGGAATGGAAACACCATATATTTT. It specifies CASSPQAGNGNTIYF.

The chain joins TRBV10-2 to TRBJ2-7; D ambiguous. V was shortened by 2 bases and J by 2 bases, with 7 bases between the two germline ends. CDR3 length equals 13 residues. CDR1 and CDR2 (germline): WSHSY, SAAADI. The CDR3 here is CASSEGDAYEQYF. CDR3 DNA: TGCGCCAGCAGTGAGGGGGATGCCTACGAGCAGTACTTC.

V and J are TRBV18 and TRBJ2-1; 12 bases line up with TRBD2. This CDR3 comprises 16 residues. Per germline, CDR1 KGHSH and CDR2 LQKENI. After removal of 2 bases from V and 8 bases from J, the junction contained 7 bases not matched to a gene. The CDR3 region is CASSPSSGGVLDEQFF. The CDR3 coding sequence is TGTGCCAGCTCACCATCTAGCGGGGGGGTTTTGGATGAGCAGTTCTTC.

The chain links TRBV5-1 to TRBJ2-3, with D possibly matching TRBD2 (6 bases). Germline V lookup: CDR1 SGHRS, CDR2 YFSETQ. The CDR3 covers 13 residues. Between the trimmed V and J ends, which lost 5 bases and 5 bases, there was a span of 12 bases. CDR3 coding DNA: TGCGCCAGCAGACCACTGGGGGGAGATACGCAGTATTTT. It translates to CASRPLGGDTQYF. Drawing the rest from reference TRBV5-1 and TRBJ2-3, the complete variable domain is KAGVTQTPRYLIKTRGQQVTLSCSPISGHRSVSWYQQTPGQGLQFLFEYFSETQRNKGNFPGRFSGRQFSNSRSEMNVSTLELGDSALYLCASRPLGGDTQYFGPGTRLTVL.

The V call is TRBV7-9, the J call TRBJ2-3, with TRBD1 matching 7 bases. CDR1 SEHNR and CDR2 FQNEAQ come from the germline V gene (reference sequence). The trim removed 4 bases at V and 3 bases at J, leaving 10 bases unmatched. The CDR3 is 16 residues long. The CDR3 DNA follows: TGTGCCAGCAGCTCAGAGACAGGGCGGTTGACAGATACGCAGTATTTT. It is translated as CASSSETGRLTDTQYF.

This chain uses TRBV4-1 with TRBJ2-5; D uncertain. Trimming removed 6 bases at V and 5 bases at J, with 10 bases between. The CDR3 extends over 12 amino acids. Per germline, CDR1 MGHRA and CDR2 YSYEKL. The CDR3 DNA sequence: TGCGCCAGCAGTCCGAAAGGGGAGACCCAGTACTTC. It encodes CASSPKGETQYF.

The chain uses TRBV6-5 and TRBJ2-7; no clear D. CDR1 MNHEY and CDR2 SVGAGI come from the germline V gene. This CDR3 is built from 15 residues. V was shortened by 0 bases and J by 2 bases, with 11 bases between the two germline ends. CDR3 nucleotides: TGTGCCAGCAGTTACTCGAGATCATTAACCTACGAGCAGTACTTC. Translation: CASSYSRSLTYEQYF.

The CDR3 sequence: CAISEPRTVFYEQYF. CDR3 in DNA: TGTGCCATCAGTGAGCCGAGGACAGTCTTCTACGAGCAGTACTTC. The chain recombines TRBV10-3 with TRBJ2-7; D perhaps matches TRBD1 (6 bases). Trimming took 2 bases from V and 3 from J, leaving 14 bases between them. CDR3 length: 15 amino acids. CDR1 ENHRY and CDR2 SYGVKD come from the germline V gene.

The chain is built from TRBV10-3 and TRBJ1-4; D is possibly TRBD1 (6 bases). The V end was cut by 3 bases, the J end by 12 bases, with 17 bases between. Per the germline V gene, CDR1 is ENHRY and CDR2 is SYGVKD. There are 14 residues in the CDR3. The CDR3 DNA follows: TGTGCCATCAGTGATGGGGGCCATAGGGAGGAACTGTTTTTT. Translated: CAISDGGHREELFF.

The CDR3 protein is CASSSRLAGALGNEQFF. Here the CDR3 DNA reads TGTGCCAGCAGTTCTCGACTAGCGGGGGCCCTAGGGAATGAGCAGTTCTTC. V usage is TRBV27 and J usage is TRBJ2-1; 12 bases are a match to TRBD2. Germline CDR1 and CDR2: MNHEY and SMNVEV (reference sequence). The V segment lost 4 bases and the J segment 7 bases; nucleotides outside the gene matches: 11. This CDR3 has 17 residues.

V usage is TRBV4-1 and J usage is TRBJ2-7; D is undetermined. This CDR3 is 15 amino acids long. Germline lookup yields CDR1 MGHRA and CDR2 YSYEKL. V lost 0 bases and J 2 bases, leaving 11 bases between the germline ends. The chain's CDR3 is CASSQDLVGTYEQYF. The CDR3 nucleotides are TGCGCCAGCAGCCAAGATCTGGTGGGTACCTACGAGCAGTACTTC.